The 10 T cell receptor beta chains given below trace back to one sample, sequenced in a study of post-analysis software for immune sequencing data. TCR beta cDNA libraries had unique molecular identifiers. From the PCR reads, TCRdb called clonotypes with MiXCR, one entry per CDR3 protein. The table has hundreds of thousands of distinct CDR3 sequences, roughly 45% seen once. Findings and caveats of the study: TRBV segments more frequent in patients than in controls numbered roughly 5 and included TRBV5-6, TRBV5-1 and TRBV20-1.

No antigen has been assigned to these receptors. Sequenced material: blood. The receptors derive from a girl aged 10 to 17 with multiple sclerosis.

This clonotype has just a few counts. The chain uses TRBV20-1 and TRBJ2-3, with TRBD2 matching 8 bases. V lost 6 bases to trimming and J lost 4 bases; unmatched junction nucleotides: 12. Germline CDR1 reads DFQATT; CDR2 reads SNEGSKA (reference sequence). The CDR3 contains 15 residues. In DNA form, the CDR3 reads TGCAGTGCACCGTGGCGGGAGGTTTTCTCAGATACGCAGTATTTT. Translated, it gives CSAPWREVFSDTQYF.

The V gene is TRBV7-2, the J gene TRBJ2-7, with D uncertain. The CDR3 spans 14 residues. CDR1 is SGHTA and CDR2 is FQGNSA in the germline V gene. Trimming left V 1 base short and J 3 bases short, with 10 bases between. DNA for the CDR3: TGTGCCAGCAGCTTAGTGAGGCAATACTACGAGCAGTACTTC. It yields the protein CASSLVRQYYEQYF.

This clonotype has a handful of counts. The CDR3 loop reads CASSLSSGNRETQYF. Written as DNA, the CDR3 is TGCGCCAGCAGCTTATCAAGCGGGAATCGGGAGACCCAGTACTTC. This chain connects TRBV5-1 to TRBJ2-7; TRBD2 aligns across 7 bases. The J call may be in error: the DNA end matches TRBJ2-5 better. CDR1 is SGHRS, CDR2 YFSETQ, per germline. The CDR3 covers 15 residues.

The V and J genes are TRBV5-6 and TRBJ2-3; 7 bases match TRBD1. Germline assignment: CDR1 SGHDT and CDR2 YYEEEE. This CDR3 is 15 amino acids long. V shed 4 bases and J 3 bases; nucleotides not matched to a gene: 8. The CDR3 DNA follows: TGTGCCAGCAGCCCTGGACAGGTCTTTACAGATACGCAGTATTTT. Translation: CASSPGQVFTDTQYF.

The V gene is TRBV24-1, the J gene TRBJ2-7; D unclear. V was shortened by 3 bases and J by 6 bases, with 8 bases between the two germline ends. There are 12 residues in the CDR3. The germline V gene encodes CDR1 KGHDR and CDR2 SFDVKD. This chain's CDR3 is CATSDQSSEQYF. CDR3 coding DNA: TGTGCCACCAGTGATCAAAGTTCCGAGCAGTACTTC.

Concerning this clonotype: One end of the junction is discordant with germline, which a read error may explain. The CDR3 bases are TGTGCCAGCAGTCGACTAGCGGGAGAGTCAGATGCGCAGTATTTT. It translates to CASSRLAGESDAQYF. The genes are TRBV6-4 and TRBJ2-3, with TRBD2 matching over 12 bases. The CDR3 is made up of 15 amino acids. Germline-derived CDR1 and CDR2 are MRHNA and SNTAGT.

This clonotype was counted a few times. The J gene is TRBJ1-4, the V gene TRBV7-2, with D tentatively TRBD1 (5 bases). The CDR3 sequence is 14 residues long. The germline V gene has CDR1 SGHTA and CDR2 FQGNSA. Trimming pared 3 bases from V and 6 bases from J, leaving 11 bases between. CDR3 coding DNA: TGTGCCAGCAGCTTGGGTGGGGCAGATGAAAAACTGTTTTTT. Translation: CASSLGGADEKLFF.

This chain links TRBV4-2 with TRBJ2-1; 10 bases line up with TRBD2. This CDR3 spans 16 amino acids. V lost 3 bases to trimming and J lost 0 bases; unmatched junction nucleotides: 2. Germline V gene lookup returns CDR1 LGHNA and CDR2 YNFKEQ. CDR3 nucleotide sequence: TGTGCCAGCAGCCATTCTAGCGGGAGCTCCTACAATGAGCAGTTCTTC. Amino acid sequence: CASSHSSGSSYNEQFF.

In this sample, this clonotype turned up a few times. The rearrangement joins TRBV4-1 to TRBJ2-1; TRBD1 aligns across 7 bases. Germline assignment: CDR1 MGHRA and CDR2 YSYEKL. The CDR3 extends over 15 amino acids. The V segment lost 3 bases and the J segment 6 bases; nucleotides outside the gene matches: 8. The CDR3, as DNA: TGCGCCAGCAGCCAGGTATACAGGGGCGGCAATGAGCAGTTCTTC. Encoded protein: CASSQVYRGGNEQFF.

This CDR3 is CASSEDSTGQYF. The CDR3 bases are TGTGCCAGCAGTGAAGACAGTACGGGGCAGTACTTC. V is TRBV2 and J is TRBJ2-5; maybe TRBD2 (5 bases). V was shortened by 1 base and J by 11 bases, with 11 bases between the two germline ends. The germline CDR1 and CDR2 sequences are SNHLY and FYNNEI. CDR3 length equals 12 residues.